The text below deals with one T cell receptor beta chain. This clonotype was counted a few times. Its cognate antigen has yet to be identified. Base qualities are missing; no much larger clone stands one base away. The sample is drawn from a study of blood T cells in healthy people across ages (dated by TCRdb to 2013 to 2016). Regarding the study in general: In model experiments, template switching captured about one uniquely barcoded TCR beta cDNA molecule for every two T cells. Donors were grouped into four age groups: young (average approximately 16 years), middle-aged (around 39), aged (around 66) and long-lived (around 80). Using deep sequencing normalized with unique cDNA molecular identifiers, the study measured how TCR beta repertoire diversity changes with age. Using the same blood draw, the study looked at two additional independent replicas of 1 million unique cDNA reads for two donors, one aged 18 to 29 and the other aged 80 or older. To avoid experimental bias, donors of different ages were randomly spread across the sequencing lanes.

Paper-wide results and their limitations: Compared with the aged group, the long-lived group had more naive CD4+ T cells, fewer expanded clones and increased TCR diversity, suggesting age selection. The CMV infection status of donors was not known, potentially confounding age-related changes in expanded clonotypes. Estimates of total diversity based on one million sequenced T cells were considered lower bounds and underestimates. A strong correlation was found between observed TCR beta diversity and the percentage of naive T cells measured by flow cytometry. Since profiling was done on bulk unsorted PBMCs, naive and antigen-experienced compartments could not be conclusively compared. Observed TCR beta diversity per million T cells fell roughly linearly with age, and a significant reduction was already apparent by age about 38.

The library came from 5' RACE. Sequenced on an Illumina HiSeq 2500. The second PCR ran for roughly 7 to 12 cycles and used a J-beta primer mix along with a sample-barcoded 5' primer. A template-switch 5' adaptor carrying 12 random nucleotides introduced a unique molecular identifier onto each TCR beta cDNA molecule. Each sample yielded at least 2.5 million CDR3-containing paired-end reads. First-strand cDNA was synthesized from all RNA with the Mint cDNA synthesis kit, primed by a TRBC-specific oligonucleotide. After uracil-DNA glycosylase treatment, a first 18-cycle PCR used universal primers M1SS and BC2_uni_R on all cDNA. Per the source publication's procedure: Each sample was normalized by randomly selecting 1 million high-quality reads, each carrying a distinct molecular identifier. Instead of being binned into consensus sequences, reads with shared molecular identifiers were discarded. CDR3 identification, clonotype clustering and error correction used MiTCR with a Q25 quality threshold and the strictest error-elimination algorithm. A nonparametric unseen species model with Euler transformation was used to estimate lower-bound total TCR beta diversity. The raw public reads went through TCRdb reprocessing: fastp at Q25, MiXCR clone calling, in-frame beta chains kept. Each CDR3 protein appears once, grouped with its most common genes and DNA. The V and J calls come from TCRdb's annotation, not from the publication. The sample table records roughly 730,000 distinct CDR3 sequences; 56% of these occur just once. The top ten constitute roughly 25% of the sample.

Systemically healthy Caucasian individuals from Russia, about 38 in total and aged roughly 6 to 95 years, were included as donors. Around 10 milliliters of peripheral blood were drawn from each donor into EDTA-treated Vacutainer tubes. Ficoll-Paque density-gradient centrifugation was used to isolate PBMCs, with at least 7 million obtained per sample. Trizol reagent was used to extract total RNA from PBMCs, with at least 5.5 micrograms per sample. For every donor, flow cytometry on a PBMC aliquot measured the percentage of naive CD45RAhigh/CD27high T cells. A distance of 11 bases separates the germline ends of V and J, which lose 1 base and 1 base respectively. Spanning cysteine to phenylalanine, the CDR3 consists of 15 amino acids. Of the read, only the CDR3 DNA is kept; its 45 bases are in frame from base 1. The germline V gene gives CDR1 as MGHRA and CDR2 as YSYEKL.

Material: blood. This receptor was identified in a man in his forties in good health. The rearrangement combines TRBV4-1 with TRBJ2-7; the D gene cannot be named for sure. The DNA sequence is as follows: TGCGCCAGCAGCCAAGGCCAGTGGGGATCCTACGAGCAGTACTTC. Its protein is CASSQGQWGSYEQYF.